This entry features one T cell receptor (beta chain) sequence. Its matching antigen is unknown. The record originates from a study of OX40 agonist ivuxolimab in advanced cancers. Study outcomes and limitations: Averaging showed that CD8+ T cells had more expanded clones than CD4+ did. With doses of 0.1 to 3.0 mg/kg, CD4+ and CD8+ blood T cells had undergone clonal expansion by week 6.

Sequenced by immunoSEQ multiplex PCR; TCRdb stores in-frame clones only, minus some. The sample lists tens of thousands of clones, approximately 83% occurring once. CDR1 SGHKS and CDR2 YYEKEE come from the germline V gene (reference sequence). The CDR3 consists of 14 residues. Trimming pared 4 bases from V and 8 bases from J, leaving 16 bases between. Peripheral blood came from all dose cohorts at three timepoints. This sequence originates from an adult with an advanced solid tumor such as melanoma, head and neck, liver or kidney cancer. Source: CD4+ or CD8+ T cells sorted from blood, taken in a trial of the OX40 agonist ivuxolimab. The rearrangement uses TRBV5-5 and TRBJ2-1; D is perhaps TRBD1 (6 bases). As DNA, the CDR3 is TGTGCCAGCAGCCTCGTCAGGGGTAGCGATGAGCAGTTCTTC. Residues: CASSLVRGSDEQFF.